The clone carrying this T cell receptor beta chain occurred many times. The antigen is undetermined. The data derive from a study of T cells in Graves' hyperthyroidism and ophthalmopathy. Overall study context: The blood sample was taken at first diagnosis, before treatment began. Study-wide points: Within blood appeared most thyroid clonotypes that had expanded above 0.001.

Amplified TCR beta CDR3 regions derived from RNA transcripts. First-round RT-PCR of the TCR CDR3 relied on the HTBI primer set. TCRdb fed the multiplex PCR reads into MiXCR, producing one record per CDR3 protein. Of under 750,000 distinct CDR3 sequences in the sample, roughly a sixth were seen once. The PBMCs studied were ones that came from around 10 ml fresh peripheral blood. Trimming took 3 bases from V and 5 from J, leaving 14 bases between them. CDR3 size: 14 residues. The sequenced sample consisted of blood. The chain joins TRBV12-3 or TRBV12-4 to TRBJ2-7; tentative D call: TRBD1 (5 bases). The TCR was taken from a woman aged 50 to 60 with Graves' hyperthyroidism that later progressed to Graves' ophthalmopathy. In DNA form, the CDR3 reads TGTGCCAGCAGTTTGGCAGGGTACGGTGACGAGCAGTACTTC. Translated: CASSLAGYGDEQYF.